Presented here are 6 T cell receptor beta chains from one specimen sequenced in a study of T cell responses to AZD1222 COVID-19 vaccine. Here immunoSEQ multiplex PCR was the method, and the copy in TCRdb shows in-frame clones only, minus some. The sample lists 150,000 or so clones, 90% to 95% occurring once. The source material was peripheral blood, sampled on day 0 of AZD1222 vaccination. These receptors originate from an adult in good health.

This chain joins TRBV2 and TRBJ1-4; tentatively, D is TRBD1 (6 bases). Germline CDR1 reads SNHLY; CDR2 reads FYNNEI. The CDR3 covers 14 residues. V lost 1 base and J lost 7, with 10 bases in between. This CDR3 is CASSEGNRAEKLFF. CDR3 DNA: TGTGCCAGCAGTGAAGGAAACAGGGCTGAAAAACTGTTTTTT.

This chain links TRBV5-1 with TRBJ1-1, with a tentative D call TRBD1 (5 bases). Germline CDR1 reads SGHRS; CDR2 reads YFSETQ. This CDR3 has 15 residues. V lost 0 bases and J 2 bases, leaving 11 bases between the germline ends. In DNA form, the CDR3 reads TGCGCCAGCAGCTTGGAATGGGACGGTAACACTGAAGCTTTCTTT. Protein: CASSLEWDGNTEAFF.

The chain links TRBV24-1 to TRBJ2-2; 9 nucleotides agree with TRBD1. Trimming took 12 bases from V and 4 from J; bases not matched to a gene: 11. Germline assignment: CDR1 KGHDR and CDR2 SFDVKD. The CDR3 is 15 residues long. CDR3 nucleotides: TGTGCCTTTCTTACAGGGGGCTCCGGCACCGGGGAGCTGTTTTTT. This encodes CAFLTGGSGTGELFF.

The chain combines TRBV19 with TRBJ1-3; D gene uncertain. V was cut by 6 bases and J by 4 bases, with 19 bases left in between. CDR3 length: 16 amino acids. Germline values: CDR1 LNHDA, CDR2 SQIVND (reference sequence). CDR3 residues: CASSTYRTQSGNTIYF. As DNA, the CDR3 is TGTGCCAGTAGCACCTATAGAACACAGTCGGGAAACACCATATATTTT.

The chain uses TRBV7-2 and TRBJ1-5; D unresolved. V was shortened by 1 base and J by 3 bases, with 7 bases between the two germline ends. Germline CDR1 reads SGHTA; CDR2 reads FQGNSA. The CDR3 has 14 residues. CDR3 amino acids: CASSLGRYNQPQHF. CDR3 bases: TGTGCCAGCAGCTTAGGCAGATACAATCAGCCCCAGCATTTT.

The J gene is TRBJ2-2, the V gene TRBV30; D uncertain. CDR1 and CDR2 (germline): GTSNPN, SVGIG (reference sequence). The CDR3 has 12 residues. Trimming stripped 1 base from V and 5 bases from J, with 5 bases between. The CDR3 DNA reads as TGTGCCTGGAGTGCCGGGACCGGGGAGCTGTTTTTT. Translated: CAWSAGTGELFF.